A single sample is the source of the 25 T cell receptor beta chains below, sequenced in a study of OX40 agonist ivuxolimab in advanced cancers. TCRdb keeps only in-frame clones here, not all; method: immunoSEQ multiplex PCR. The table lists 60,000 to 85,000 clones, 75% to 90% of them singletons. Sample: CD4+ or CD8+ T cells sorted from blood, taken in a trial of the OX40 agonist ivuxolimab. Every receptor here comes from an adult with an advanced solid tumor such as melanoma, head and neck, liver or kidney cancer.

Turning to this clone: Other DNA sequences in this specimen translate into the identical CDR3. This rearrangement joins TRBV28 to TRBJ2-7, with no clear D. Trimming stripped 5 bases from V and 6 bases from J, with 11 bases between. CDR1 and CDR2 (germline): MDHEN, SYDVKM. This CDR3 has 12 amino acids. CDR3 amino acids: CASSPPVREQYF. Written as DNA, the CDR3 is TGTGCCAGCAGTCCCCCGGTCCGCGAGCAGTACTTC.

The chain employs TRBV15 and TRBJ1-4; TRBD1 might be the D (5 bases). CDR3 size: 17 residues. Between the trimmed V and J ends, which lost 0 bases and 3 bases, there was a span of 14 bases. Per the germline V gene, CDR1 is LNHNV and CDR2 is YYDKDF (reference sequence). CDR3 coding DNA: TGTGCCACCAGCAGAGATGGGGACGGAAAGTCTAATGAAAAACTGTTTTTT. Residues: CATSRDGDGKSNEKLFF. The full variable domain, rest sourced from reference TRBV15 and TRBJ1-4, is DAMVIQNPRYQVTQFGKPVTLSCSQTLNHNVMYWYQQKSSQAPKLLFHYYDKDFNNEADTPDNFQSRRPNTSFCFLDIRSPGLGDTAMYLCATSRDGDGKSNEKLFFGSGTQLSVL.

This chain links TRBV15 with TRBJ2-3; D gene ambiguous. Trimming stripped 5 bases from V and 0 bases from J, with 12 bases between. The germline gives CDR1 LNHNV, CDR2 YYDKDF (reference sequence). CDR3 length: 15 amino acids. CDR3 DNA: TGTGCCACCAGCCTTCGTTCACCTAGCACAGATACGCAGTATTTT. Encoded protein: CATSLRSPSTDTQYF.

This clone showed up just once. The J gene is TRBJ2-7, the V gene TRBV27; perhaps TRBD2 as D (5 bases). The CDR3 is 16 amino acids. Germline-derived CDR1 and CDR2 are MNHEY and SMNVEV (reference sequence). V lost 3 bases, J lost 4 bases, and 19 bases lay in between. CDR3 protein: CASSFLRVAPTYEQYF. The CDR3 DNA reads TGTGCCAGCAGTTTTCTCCGGGTAGCGCCGACTTACGAGCAGTACTTC.

Here the CDR3 reads CASSLRREFDTQYF. The CDR3 bases are TGTGCCAGCAGTTTGCGGCGGGAGTTCGATACGCAGTATTTT. The rearrangement uses TRBV28 and TRBJ2-3; TRBD2 aligns across 7 bases. V dropped 3 bases and J dropped 6; count of bases not matched to a gene: 6. The CDR3 contains 14 residues. CDR1 is MDHEN, CDR2 SYDVKM, per germline.

The chain employs TRBV7-6 and TRBJ1-3; a weak D match, TRBD1 (5 bases). The CDR3 spans 16 residues. The germline CDR1 and CDR2 sequences are SGHVS and FNYEAQ. V was pared by 5 bases and J by 0 bases, with 14 bases between. The CDR3 nucleotides read TGTGCCAGCAGCCCAGGAGCCGGACACTCTGGAAACACCATATATTTT. It is translated as CASSPGAGHSGNTIYF.

V is TRBV6-4 and J is TRBJ2-3, with D perhaps TRBD2 (5 bases). The CDR3 is made up of 15 amino acids. Germline lookup yields CDR1 MRHNA and CDR2 SNTAGT. V was cut by 0 bases and J by 4 bases, with 11 bases left in between. The CDR3: CASSDSSVGADTQYF. The CDR3 DNA reads as TGTGCCAGCAGTGACTCGAGCGTCGGGGCAGATACGCAGTATTTT.

The V gene is TRBV19, the J gene TRBJ1-4; TRBD1 is a possible D gene (6 bases). CDR3 length equals 17 residues. Trimming pared 2 bases from V and 3 bases from J, leaving 16 bases between. Germline V lookup: CDR1 LNHDA, CDR2 SQIVND (reference sequence). The CDR3 spells CASSIWQGNFANEKLFF. CDR3 nucleotide sequence: TGTGCCAGTAGTATATGGCAGGGGAACTTCGCTAATGAAAAACTGTTTTTT.

This clone was detected a few times. V and J are TRBV28 and TRBJ1-5, with a possible D match to TRBD1 (5 bases). Germline values: CDR1 MDHEN, CDR2 SYDVKM. V dropped 4 bases and J dropped 7 bases, with 20 bases sitting between them. The CDR3 is made up of 16 amino acids. CDR3 DNA: TGTGCCAGCAGTTCGCACCAGGGCCGGGTTCGGCAGCCCCAGCATTTT. Protein sequence: CASSSHQGRVRQPQHF.

This clone was found once. The gene calls are TRBV6-1 and TRBJ2-6, with D possibly TRBD2 on 6 matching bases. The CDR3 has 15 residues. Deletions cut 6 bases from V and 1 base from J, with 10 bases between. Germline CDR1 and CDR2: MNHNS and SASEGT. The CDR3 region has the DNA TGTGCCAGCAGGGACGGGAGTTCTGGGGCCAACGTCCTGACTTTC. Residues: CASRDGSSGANVLTF.

This clone was seen a handful of times. The V call is TRBV2, the J call TRBJ2-7, with 9 nucleotides matching TRBD1. The V and J ends lost 3 bases and 7 bases, in that order; junction bases with no gene match: 10. This CDR3 has 15 amino acids. Germline V gene lookup returns CDR1 SNHLY and CDR2 FYNNEI. DNA for the CDR3: TGTGCCAGCAGTGAGGGACAGGGCTCCCTACGAGAGCAGTACTTC. Residues: CASSEGQGSLREQYF.

This rearrangement joins TRBV4-1 to TRBJ1-1; TRBD1 matches 7 bases. The CDR3 loop spans 15 amino acids. The germline gives CDR1 MGHRA, CDR2 YSYEKL. V lost 1 base, J lost 1 base, and 3 bases stayed unmatched. CDR3 residues: CASSQVDRPNTEAFF. The CDR3 DNA reads TGCGCCAGCAGCCAAGTGGACAGGCCGAACACTGAAGCTTTCTTT.

This clone appeared a single time. The V and J genes are TRBV19 and TRBJ1-2; no clear D. Germline-derived CDR1 and CDR2 are LNHDA and SQIVND (reference sequence). Trimming shortened V by 7 bases and J by 3 bases, and 9 bases separated the two germline ends. The CDR3 runs to 12 residues. CDR3 coding DNA: TGTGCCAGTACTGCGACCTACTATGGCTACACCTTC. Residues: CASTATYYGYTF.

This rearrangement joins TRBV28 to TRBJ2-7; D is ambiguous. The CDR3 totals 18 residues. The germline V gene has CDR1 MDHEN and CDR2 SYDVKM. The V gene lost 6 bases and the J gene lost 5 bases, with 29 bases spanning the gap. The CDR3 reads CASSPSRAMGISIHEQYF. The CDR3 nucleotides read TGTGCCAGCAGCCCCTCACGCGCTATGGGGATTTCGATCCACGAGCAGTACTTC.

V and J are TRBV4-1 and TRBJ2-5; D gene ambiguous. Deletions cut 0 bases from V and 5 bases from J, with 10 bases between. Germline-derived CDR1 and CDR2 are MGHRA and YSYEKL. This CDR3 contains 14 residues. The CDR3 loop reads CASSQDAGRETQYF. Here the CDR3 DNA reads TGCGCCAGCAGCCAAGATGCCGGTAGGGAGACCCAGTACTTC.

The rearrangement uses TRBV18 and TRBJ2-7; 7 bases align to TRBD1. V lost 1 base, J lost 3 bases, and 3 bases stayed unmatched. The CDR3 covers 14 residues. Germline loops: CDR1 KGHSH, CDR2 LQKENI. CDR3 sequence reads: CASSPRGQNYEQYF. For the CDR3, the DNA is TGTGCCAGCTCACCACGGGGACAGAACTACGAGCAGTACTTC.

The chain has TRBV11-2 and TRBJ2-3; no definite D call. The CDR3 length is 12 residues. Germline CDR1 and CDR2: SGHAT and FQNNGV. Trimming took 3 bases from V and 4 from J, leaving 5 bases between them. CDR3 coding DNA: TGTGCCAGCAGCTTCGAGTCAGATACGCAGTATTTT. Translating it yields CASSFESDTQYF.

This chain uses TRBV5-1 with TRBJ2-2; 9 bases are a match to TRBD1. Germline V gene data show CDR1 as SGHRS and CDR2 as YFSETQ. The length of the CDR3 is 14 residues. Trimming cost V 6 bases and J 2 bases; bases outside gene matches: 2. CDR3 protein: CASKGQGNTGELFF. In DNA form, the CDR3 reads TGCGCCAGCAAGGGACAGGGTAACACCGGGGAGCTGTTTTTT.

This chain connects TRBV7-2 to TRBJ2-3; D gene uncertain. The CDR3 loop spans 15 amino acids. The V gene lost 1 base and the J gene lost 3 bases, with 11 bases spanning the gap. The germline V gene encodes CDR1 SGHTA and CDR2 FQGNSA. The CDR3 DNA sequence: TGTGCCAGCAGCTTAGAGTGGGCTAGAACAGATACGCAGTATTTT. Translation gives CASSLEWARTDTQYF.

The V gene is TRBV5-8, the J gene TRBJ2-1; a possible D gene is TRBD2 (6 bases). The CDR3 contains 16 residues. The germline gives CDR1 SGHTS, CDR2 YDEGEE. The V end was cut by 4 bases, the J end by 6 bases, with 20 bases between. In DNA form, the CDR3 reads TGTGCCAGCAGCCTACTAGCCGGGCCGAGAGGCAATGAGCAGTTCTTC. It translates to CASSLLAGPRGNEQFF.

This rearrangement joins TRBV10-2 to TRBJ2-2; 9 bases agree with TRBD2. Trimming at V came to 4 bases and at J to 4 bases, leaving 4 bases not matched to a gene. The CDR3 runs 15 residues. Germline loops: CDR1 WSHSY, CDR2 SAAADI. The CDR3 region is CASSVGGGGTGELFF. CDR3 DNA sequence: TGCGCCAGCAGTGTTGGCGGGGGGGGCACCGGGGAGCTGTTTTTT.

The rearrangement links TRBV5-1 to TRBJ1-1, with D possibly being TRBD1 (6 bases). Germline loops: CDR1 SGHRS, CDR2 YFSETQ. This CDR3 is built from 14 residues. Trimming removed 0 bases at V and 1 base at J, with 7 bases between. The CDR3 region has the DNA TGCGCCAGCAGCTTGGAACAGGGGAACACTGAAGCTTTCTTT. This translates into CASSLEQGNTEAFF.

J is TRBJ2-1 and V is TRBV5-6; D may be TRBD2 (5 bases). In germline, CDR1 is SGHDT, CDR2 YYEEEE. Trimming cost V 2 bases and J 0 bases, with 9 bases left between them. CDR3 length: 15 amino acids. This CDR3 reads CASSFEAASYNEQFF. The DNA for the CDR3 is TGTGCCAGCAGCTTCGAAGCGGCCTCCTACAATGAGCAGTTCTTC.

The V call is TRBV4-1, the J call TRBJ2-5, with D possibly matching TRBD1 (7 bases). The CDR3 is 17 amino acids. Germline lookup yields CDR1 MGHRA and CDR2 YSYEKL. With 4 bases removed from V and 11 bases from J, the gap between germline ends came to 29 bases. The CDR3 spells CASSPGTYRGSPQEQYF. The CDR3 nucleotides are TGCGCCAGCAGCCCCGGGACTTACAGGGGATCTCCTCAGGAGCAGTACTTC.

J is TRBJ2-1 and V is TRBV5-1, with 14 bases fitting TRBD2. The V gene end was trimmed by 5 bases and the J gene end by 7 bases; junction bases not matched to a gene: 8. The germline gives CDR1 SGHRS, CDR2 YFSETQ. CDR3 size: 16 residues. The CDR3 sequence: CASRTGTSGSVNEQFF. Here the CDR3 DNA reads TGCGCCAGCAGAACCGGGACTAGCGGGAGTGTGAATGAGCAGTTCTTC.